Below are 6 T cell receptor beta chains sequenced from a single sample in a study of beta chain features in type 1 diabetes. General study findings and limits: When Type 1 diabetes patients were examined, their TCRB CDR3s proved moderately but significantly shorter in all four CD4+ subsets.

These receptors have no known antigen. The authors reverse transcribed all of the isolated RNA, so sequencing captured expressed TCRB transcripts. The repertoire was sequenced with immunoSEQ multiplex PCR; TCRdb's copy has only in-frame clones and lacks some. The sample includes 200,000 to 300,000 clones, over 20% of them seen just once. Sequenced input: naive CD4+ T cells from blood. The source is a woman aged 40 to 50 with type 1 diabetes.

This chain connects TRBV5-1 to TRBJ2-2, with unresolved D. The V gene's germline CDR1 is SGHRS and CDR2 YFSETQ. With 0 bases removed from V and 5 bases from J, the gap between germline ends came to 8 bases. The CDR3 runs 14 residues. In DNA form, the CDR3 reads TGCGCCAGCAGCTTGGCTGGAGCGACCGGGGAGCTGTTTTTT. Translation gives CASSLAGATGELFF.

This clone has a handful of counts. V is TRBV4-2 and J is TRBJ2-7; 7 nucleotides match TRBD1. CDR1 and CDR2 from the germline V gene are LGHNA and YNFKEQ. The J segment lost 2 bases and the V segment lost 4 bases, leaving 5 bases of the junction unmatched. The CDR3 loop spans 14 amino acids. CDR3 DNA: TGTGCCAGCAGCCCATCGACAGGGACCTACGAGCAGTACTTC. Protein product: CASSPSTGTYEQYF.

In this sample, this clone turned up once. The chain uses TRBV19 and TRBJ2-5, with TRBD2 as a possible D gene (5 bases). V lost 0 bases and J 6 bases, leaving 8 bases between the germline ends. Looked up from germline, CDR1 is LNHDA and CDR2 is SQIVND (reference sequence). CDR3 length: 13 amino acids. CDR3 in amino acids: CASSIEGGKTQYF. The CDR3 DNA is TGTGCCAGTAGTATAGAAGGAGGAAAGACCCAGTACTTC.

The genes are TRBV2 and TRBJ2-7; 9 nucleotides align to TRBD1. Germline V lookup: CDR1 SNHLY, CDR2 FYNNEI. The V and J ends lost 7 bases and 6 bases, in that order; junction bases with no gene match: 7. The CDR3 runs 13 residues. CDR3 coding DNA: TGTGCCAGCACCGACAGGGGGAGTTCCGAGCAGTACTTC. Protein product: CASTDRGSSEQYF.

The J gene is TRBJ2-7, the V gene TRBV27, with 9 bases identical to TRBD1. CDR3 length: 15 residues. After removal of 1 base from V and 6 bases from J, the junction contained 7 bases not matched to a gene. Germline V lookup: CDR1 MNHEY, CDR2 SMNVEV (reference sequence). CDR3 region: CASSLLGTGNIEQYF. CDR3 in DNA: TGTGCCAGCAGTTTATTGGGGACAGGGAATATCGAGCAGTACTTC.

The chain uses TRBV4-2 and TRBJ2-1, with 11 bases fitting TRBD2. CDR3 length equals 17 residues. Unmatched junction bases numbered 1, after V lost 0 bases and J lost 0 bases. Germline V CDR1 and CDR2: LGHNA, YNFKEQ. The CDR3 coding sequence is TGTGCCAGCAGCCAAGAAACTAGCGGGAGCTCCTACAATGAGCAGTTCTTC. As protein: CASSQETSGSSYNEQFF.